This TCR beta chain was captured in a study of T cells expressing NK-cell markers. Study context: Sorted CD3+CD56-NKG2C+, CD3+CD56+NKG2C- and CD3+CD56+NKG2C+ T cells were the source of the TCR beta repertoires.

The authors generated TCR beta cDNA through 5'RACE template switching with UMIs. TCRdb reprocessed the 5' RACE reads and stores each CDR3 protein as one record, lacking DNA. In all, the sample yields 550,000 to 600,000 distinct CDR3 sequences. The CDR3 totals 15 residues. The germline V gene encodes CDR1 MGHDK and CDR2 SYGVNS. The clonotype was recovered from a young man in good health. Specimen: blood T cells: a sorted CD56 or NKG2C T cell subset, CD4+ or CD8+ T cells, or bulk PBMC T cells (not recorded which). The gene calls are TRBV25-1 and TRBJ2-7; the D call from TCRdb, TRBD1, cannot be confirmed without DNA. CDR3 loop: CASSGDDRELEEQYF.